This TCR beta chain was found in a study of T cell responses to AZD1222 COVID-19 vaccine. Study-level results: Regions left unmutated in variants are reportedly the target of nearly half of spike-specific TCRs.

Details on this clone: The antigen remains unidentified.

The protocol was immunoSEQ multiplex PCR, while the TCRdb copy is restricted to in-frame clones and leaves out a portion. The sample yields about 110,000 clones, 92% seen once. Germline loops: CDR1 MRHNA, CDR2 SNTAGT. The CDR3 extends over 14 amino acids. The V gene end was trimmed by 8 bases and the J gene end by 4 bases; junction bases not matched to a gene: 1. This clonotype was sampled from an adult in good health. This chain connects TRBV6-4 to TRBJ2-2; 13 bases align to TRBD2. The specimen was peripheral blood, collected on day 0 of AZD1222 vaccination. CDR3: CASRTSGGTGELFF. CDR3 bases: TGTGCCAGCCGGACTAGCGGGGGCACCGGGGAGCTGTTTTTT.